Listed below are T cell receptor beta chains from one sample, sequenced in a study of shared clonotypes between healthy human individuals. The assay was immunoSEQ multiplex PCR, and TCRdb's table has in-frame clones only and misses some. Seen here are about 2.1 million clones, 90% to 95% observed once, and the top ten hold about 1.6%. The sample comprised naive CD8+ T cells from PBMCs. Receptors were obtained from a man aged 18 to 30 in good health. Some clones in this sample may be carry-over from other donors' samples. Both conserved end residues are trimmed from each CDR3.

TRBJ1-1 | TRBV19 | ASSTPPAGVTEAF
TRBJ2-2 | TRBV19 | ASSIKAGQGGELF
TRBJ2-7 | TRBV4-1 | ASSQSRRSSYEQY
TRBJ2-2 | TRBV28 | ASIPRSDGGELF
TRBJ2-2 | TRBV4-3 | ASSQFAGGETGELF
TRBJ1-2 | TRBV7-8 | ASSLGGYPREGGYT
TRBJ1-1 | TRBV27 | ASRLGENTEAF
TRBJ2-7 | TRBV27 | ASSLSGTPPSYEQY
TRBJ2-6 | TRBV19 | ASSIVGPEYSGANVLT
TRBJ2-5 | TRBV28 | ASSSVDRARGETQY
TRBJ1-1 | TRBV7-7 | ASSLDRDTEAF
TRBJ2-1 | TRBV19 | ASSYWSWNEQF
TRBJ2-5 | TRBV5-1 | ASSLAEGETQY
TRBJ1-1 | TRBV6-6 | ASSSSGVLFTEAF
TRBJ2-7 | TRBV6-5 | AVHRIGYEQY
TRBJ1-2 | TRBV7-6 | ASGTAGVHGYT
TRBJ2-7 | TRBV4-1 | ASSHRAHDVYEQY
TRBJ1-2 | TRBV2 | ASRPWTGGFDGYT
TRBJ2-1 | TRBV7-9 | ASSGPGLARNEQF